A single T cell receptor (beta chain) is shown here with its context. This clone was detected once. Its recognized antigen is unknown. No base qualities exist here, and no much larger clone lies one base off it. This sample is drawn from a study of blood T cell repertoires in COVID-19 (dated by TCRdb to 2018 to 2021). For the study in its entirety: Collaborator samples came from the United States, Italy and Spain and covered acute and convalescent phases of COVID-19. The material from the prospective study consisted of cDNA or gDNA derived from T cells, B-cell-depleted T cells, or PBMCs. The dataset comprised deeply sampled blood TCRbeta repertoires from subjects exposed to, actively infected with, or recovered from COVID-19. The repertoires were released in a freely available public database intended as a resource for research on the immune response to SARS-CoV-2. The samples were drawn from two sources: the first 160 participants of the ongoing ImmuneRACE study, and fewer than 1,500 subjects contributed by 6 global collaborators. Sample metadata almost always included a de-identified subject ID, COVID-19 status, age in years and sex. Where HLA class I and class II types were available, the types were taken from metadata supplied by the sample provider, not from assay-based typing. Broader findings and caveats from the paper: Clinical and demographic metadata were provided uncurated, with the amount varying by source and participant.

Trimmed from V: 4 bases; trimmed from J: 8 bases; junction bases lacking a gene match: 9. The germline V gene (reference sequence) sets CDR1 to SGHKS and CDR2 to YYEKEE. From its cysteine to its phenylalanine, the CDR3 spans 15 amino acids. Only the CDR3 part of the read is kept: 45 bases, read in frame from the first base. Enrolling through a virtual design, the prospective study's participants ranged in age from roughly 18 to 100 years and lived across approximately 25 United States geographic areas. Cohort assignment in the prospective study relied on participant-reported clinical history from a screening survey and a study questionnaire. Recovered participants in ImmuneRACE Cohort 3 were defined by two consecutive negative NP/OP PCR tests, clearance by a healthcare professional, or resolution of symptoms. Each participant in the prospective study had whole blood, serum and a nasopharyngeal or oropharyngeal swab collected by mobile phlebotomists. Over an approximately 2-month period, participants in the prospective study had the option of providing additional blood draws and questionnaires. Blood samples from the prospective study were shipped frozen or at room temperature prior to DNA extraction.

The immunoSEQ Assay, a bias-controlled multiplex PCR, was used to amplify TCRbeta CDR3 regions from genomic DNA. The study's own analysis went as follows. Within the assay, amplification of reference gene primers was used to estimate how many nucleated cells each sample contained. To quantify the absolute abundance of each unique TCRbeta CDR3 rearrangement, sequence reads were collapsed and filtered. For each sample, productive Simpson clonality was calculated as the square root of Simpson's diversity index across productive rearrangements. The table comes from immuneACCESS by way of TCRdb, which keeps in-frame sequences with V and J called. Part of the clones is missing from these tables; in studies checked, under half for an unresolved V gene and the rest for unknown reasons. The V and J calls and the clone size are those of that table, but D and trimming were determined from the DNA. In this sample the table shows 250,000 to 350,000 clones, roughly nine tenths of which occur a single time. The ten largest clones capture approximately 5% of the sample.

The TCR sequence derives from a woman aged 25 to 39 who had recovered from COVID-19. The receptor chain draws on TRBV5-5 and TRBJ2-2, and 9 junction bases match TRBD1. The sample consisted of PBMCs or T cells enriched from blood (not recorded which). The nucleotide sequence is given as TGTGCCAGCAGCCCGACAGGGGGTCCTGGAGGGGAGCTGTTTTTT. It translates as CASSPTGGPGGELFF.